The rows below give T cell receptor beta chains drawn from one sample of a study of shared clonotypes between healthy human individuals. TCRdb keeps only in-frame clones here, not all; method: immunoSEQ multiplex PCR. This table holds more than 400,000 clones, roughly 80% found once. The source material was PBMCs. Every receptor here comes from a woman in her thirties or forties in good health. Some clones in this sample may be carry-over from other donors' samples. CDR3s include the opening cysteine and the closing phenylalanine or tryptophan. D genes are given only for firm matches. Not all rows give a size; the values are once, few, many and, for expanded clones, a class.

>-|TRBV7-6|TRBJ2-1|TRBD2
CASSRGLAVSSYNEQFF
TGTGCCAGCAGCCGGGGACTAGCGGTGAGCTCCTACAATGAGCAGTTCTTC
>-|TRBV6-1|TRBJ2-5|TRBD2
CASGRAGGQETQYF
TGTGCCAGCGGTCGGGCGGGAGGTCAAGAGACCCAGTACTTC
>few|TRBV9|TRBJ2-1|TRBD1
CASSVVGTGAYNEQFF
TGTGCCAGCAGCGTAGTAGGGACAGGGGCCTACAATGAGCAGTTCTTC
>-|TRBV28|TRBJ1-1|-
CAGQGRGTEAFF
TGTGCCGGCCAGGGTCGCGGCACTGAAGCTTTCTTT
>-|TRBV7-7|TRBJ2-5|TRBD2
CASSILAGGQETQYF
TGTGCCAGCAGCATACTAGCGGGAGGTCAAGAGACCCAGTACTTC
>-|TRBV7-8|TRBJ2-7|-
CASRLRDNSYEQYF
TGTGCCAGCAGACTCCGGGACAACTCCTACGAGCAGTACTTC
>-|TRBV7-9|TRBJ2-3|-
CASSLQGLSTDTQYF
TGTGCCAGCAGCTTACAGGGTCTTAGCACAGATACGCAGTATTTT
>-|TRBV7-2|TRBJ2-3|-
CASSLNRVPTDTQYF
TGTGCCAGCAGCTTAAATAGGGTACCCACAGATACGCAGTATTTT
>-|TRBV7-9|TRBJ2-2|-
CASSLVLPDTGELFF
TGTGCCAGCAGCTTAGTGCTCCCGGACACCGGGGAGCTGTTTTTT
>-|TRBV2|TRBJ2-7|TRBD1
CASSRQGREYEQYF
TGTGCCAGCAGTCGACAGGGACGAGAATACGAGCAGTACTTC
>once|TRBV4-1|TRBJ2-5|-
CATSRLARETQYF
TGCGCCACATCCCGCCTAGCTAGGGAGACCCAGTACTTC
>-|TRBV29-1|TRBJ2-3|-
CSVERSLTNTQYF
TGCAGCGTTGAGAGGTCCCTGACGAATACGCAGTATTTT
>-|TRBV13|TRBJ2-7|-
CASSLGPSYEQYF
TGTGCCAGCAGCTTAGGACCATCCTACGAGCAGTACTTC
>-|TRBV29-1|TRBJ2-3|TRBD2
CSVEPSGKGTDTQYF
TGCAGCGTTGAGCCCAGCGGGAAGGGTACAGATACGCAGTATTTT
>-|TRBV18|TRBJ1-3|-
CASSPFGTGNTIYF
TGTGCCAGCTCACCTTTTGGAACTGGAAACACCATATATTTT
>-|TRBV18|TRBJ2-5|TRBD1
CASSPRPGTELETQYF
TGTGCCAGCTCACCTCGCCCCGGGACAGAATTGGAGACCCAGTACTTC
>-|TRBV7-2|TRBJ2-1|-
CASSSKPRSSYNEQFF
TGTGCCAGCAGCTCCAAACCGCGGAGCTCCTACAATGAGCAGTTCTTC
>-|TRBV15|TRBJ2-7|-
CATSRDYFSGSGIKRQYEQYF
TGTGCCACCAGCAGAGATTATTTCTCGGGTAGTGGAATCAAAAGACAATACGAGCAGTACTTC
>-|TRBV28|TRBJ1-2|-
CASRAGRPSGYTF
TGTGCCAGCAGGGCGGGCCGCCCTTCCGGCTACACCTTC
>-|TRBV6-4|TRBJ2-1|TRBD2
CASSVGGGPSDEQFF
TGTGCCAGCAGTGTTGGGGGAGGGCCGAGTGATGAGCAGTTCTTC
>once|TRBV28|TRBJ1-5|-
CASGRGRSYSNQPQHF
TGTGCCAGCGGGCGGGGACGGAGTTATAGCAATCAGCCCCAGCATTTT
>-|TRBV5-4|TRBJ2-2|TRBD2
CASSTASGRGTGELFF
TGTGCCAGCAGCACCGCTAGCGGGAGAGGAACCGGGGAGCTGTTTTTT
>-|TRBV7-8|TRBJ1-2|TRBD1
CASSLSRGQYGYTF
TGTGCCAGCAGCTTAAGCAGGGGGCAATATGGCTACACCTTC
>-|TRBV9|TRBJ2-5|TRBD2
CASSVGTSGSQETQYF
TGTGCCAGCAGCGTCGGAACTAGCGGGAGCCAAGAGACCCAGTACTTC
>once|TRBV19|TRBJ2-7|-
CASSIRTSYEQYF
TGTGCCAGTAGTATTAGGACGTCCTACGAGCAGTACTTC
>-|TRBV4-3|TRBJ2-6|-
CASSQVKSIAASGANVPTF
TGCGCCAGCAGCCAAGTTAAGTCTATAGCGGCCTCTGGGGCCAACGTCCCGACTTTC
>-|TRBV5-3|TRBJ1-5|-
CASSQEFWGNQPQHF
TGTGCCAGCAGCCAAGAGTTTTGGGGCAATCAGCCCCAGCATTTT
>-|TRBV5-1|TRBJ2-1|TRBD2
CASRFTSASYNEQFF
TGCGCCAGCAGATTTACTAGCGCTTCCTACAATGAGCAGTTCTTC
>-|TRBV7-9|TRBJ2-7|TRBD1
CASSQRPGQGAYEQYF
TGTGCCAGCAGCCAGAGACCGGGACAGGGGGCATACGAGCAGTACTTC
>-|TRBV28|TRBJ2-5|-
CASSSAGRSQETQYF
TGTGCCAGCAGTTCAGCGGGCCGCTCCCAAGAGACCCAGTACTTC
>-|TRBV5-4|TRBJ1-1|TRBD1
CASSGGGADTEAFF
TGTGCCAGCAGCGGAGGGGGCGCGGACACTGAAGCTTTCTTT
>-|TRBV9|TRBJ2-5|-
CASSPVPEQETQYF
TGTGCCAGCAGCCCTGTACCGGAACAAGAGACCCAGTACTTC
>-|TRBV29-1|TRBJ2-5|-
CSVRRTVGFETQYF
TGCAGCGTAAGACGTACAGTGGGCTTCGAGACCCAGTACTTC
>-|TRBV19|TRBJ1-2|-
CASRTTVAGGYTF
TGTGCCAGTAGGACTACAGTGGCTGGCGGCTACACCTTC
>-|TRBV2|TRBJ1-2|-
CASSAQGAGAFYGYTF
TGTGCCAGCAGTGCTCAAGGAGCGGGGGCCTTCTATGGCTACACCTTC
>-|TRBV5-4|TRBJ1-4|-
CASSSKQGSGVEKLFF
TGTGCCAGCAGCTCGAAACAAGGGAGCGGTGTTGAAAAACTGTTTTTT
>-|TRBV4-1|TRBJ2-2|-
CASSQEGIARRNTGELFF
TGCGCCAGCAGCCAAGAGGGAATAGCGCGACGAAACACCGGGGAGCTGTTTTTT
>-|TRBV6-4|TRBJ2-1|-
CASSDSLTSSEQFF
TGTGCCAGCAGTGACTCGCTAACTAGCAGTGAGCAGTTCTTC
>-|TRBV7-3|TRBJ1-2|TRBD1
CASSDWDSVVAYTF
TGTGCCAGCAGCGACTGGGACAGCGTCGTCGCCTACACCTTC
>-|TRBV19|TRBJ2-7|-
CASRDGSYEQYF
TGTGCCAGCCGGGACGGCTCCTACGAGCAGTACTTC
>-|TRBV29-1|TRBJ1-3|-
CSVARAPSGNTIYF
TGCAGCGTCGCCCGGGCCCCCTCTGGAAACACCATATATTTT
>-|TRBV7-2|TRBJ1-2|-
CASSLVSDNYGYTF
TGTGCCAGCAGCTTAGTGTCGGATAACTATGGCTACACCTTC
>-|TRBV9|TRBJ1-1|-
CASSETSVNTEAFF
TGTGCCAGCAGCGAAACCTCAGTGAACACTGAAGCTTTCTTT
>-|TRBV30|TRBJ1-3|-
CAWSYMTDSGNTIYF
TGTGCCTGGAGTTACATGACGGATTCTGGAAACACCATATATTTT
>-|TRBV18|TRBJ2-1|-
CASSPVAEGYEQFF
TGTGCCAGCTCACCAGTGGCGGAGGGGTATGAGCAGTTCTTC
>-|TRBV5-1|TRBJ1-3|-
CASSQDSSGNTIYF
TGCGCCAGCAGCCAGGACAGCTCTGGAAACACCATATATTTT
>-|TRBV14|TRBJ1-5|-
CASSRGGAEGQPQHF
TGTGCCAGCAGCCGAGGAGGGGCGGAGGGTCAGCCCCAGCATTTT
>many|TRBV11-2|TRBJ2-1|-
CASSLGPGASYNEQFF
TGTGCCAGCAGCTTAGGTCCGGGGGCTAGTTACAATGAGCAGTTCTTC
>-|TRBV6-4|TRBJ2-1|TRBD2
CASSRTSGTYNEQFF
TGTGCCAGCAGTCGGACTAGCGGAACCTACAATGAGCAGTTCTTC
>-|TRBV28|TRBJ1-2|-
CASSLLARNYGYTF
TGTGCCAGCAGTTTATTAGCCAGGAACTATGGCTACACCTTC
>-|TRBV10-3|TRBJ1-5|TRBD1
CAISDIQTGGGQPQHF
TGTGCCATCAGTGATATCCAGACAGGGGGCGGGCAGCCCCAGCATTTT
>-|TRBV7-3|TRBJ1-1|-
CASSLRQANTEAFF
TGTGCCAGCAGCTTAAGACAGGCGAACACTGAAGCTTTCTTT
>-|TRBV19|TRBJ1-2|-
CASSISDRSIYGYTF
TGTGCCAGTAGTATAAGCGACAGATCAATTTATGGCTACACCTTC
>-|TRBV7-9|TRBJ1-2|-
CASSSRGDRANYGYTF
TGTGCCAGCAGCTCCCGGGGAGATAGGGCTAACTATGGCTACACCTTC
>-|TRBV6-5|TRBJ2-7|-
CASSYSGDEQYF
TGTGCCAGCAGTTACTCCGGTGACGAGCAGTACTTC
>-|TRBV7-2|TRBJ2-2|-
CASSLNRELFF
TGTGCCAGCAGCTTAAATAGGGAGCTGTTTTTT
>-|TRBV2|TRBJ2-5|-
CASSEYLGVQETQYF
TGTGCCAGCAGTGAATATTTGGGGGTCCAAGAGACCCAGTACTTC
>once|TRBV20-1|TRBJ1-1|-
CSASRRVEAFF
TGCAGTGCTAGTCGAAGGGTAGAAGCTTTCTTT
>-|TRBV4-3|TRBJ1-3|-
CASSQTTRGNTIYF
TGCGCCAGCAGCCAAACGACAAGGGGAAACACCATATATTTT